The 30 T cell receptor beta chains below come from one sample, sequenced in a study of immune evolution from preneoplasia to lung adenocarcinoma (dated by TCRdb to the early 2020s). Receptor amplification or capture employed the immunoSEQ multiplex PCR assay. TCRdb mirrors the immuneACCESS table, restricted to in-frame sequences. Some clones are absent from its copies; in checked studies, under half trace to an unresolved V gene, and the reason for the others is unknown. This sample gives under 45,000 clones in total; approximately 79% of them show up just once. The ten largest clones capture approximately 4.8% of the sample. The sequenced sample consisted of FFPE invasive lung adenocarcinoma tissue. According to the study, the label for this sample's cell subset or site signals: frankly invasive lung adenocarcinoma (ADC). These receptors came from a person aged 55 to 75 with lung adenocarcinoma.

The genes are TRBV19 and TRBJ1-2; 7 nucleotides align to TRBD1. The CDR3 is 14 amino acids. Germline-derived CDR1 and CDR2 are LNHDA and SQIVND (reference sequence). The ends lost 7 bases at V and 5 bases at J; junction bases unmatched: 10. DNA of the CDR3: TGTGCCAGTAAGGAGGGGGCGGAGAAGTATGGCTACACCTTC. It specifies CASKEGAEKYGYTF.

This clone occurred once. The rearrangement joins TRBV28 to TRBJ1-2, with a tentative D call TRBD1 (6 bases). Trimming took 2 bases from V and 2 from J, leaving 12 bases between them. CDR3 size: 15 residues. Germline lookup yields CDR1 MDHEN and CDR2 SYDVKM. The CDR3 region is CASSLLPGGNYGYTF. In nucleotides, the CDR3 is TGTGCCAGCAGTTTACTCCCCGGGGGCAACTATGGCTACACCTTC.

A few counts support this clone. This rearrangement joins TRBV18 to TRBJ2-4, with TRBD1 identical over 10 bases. The CDR3 spans 14 residues. With 6 bases clipped from V and 8 bases from J, the junction kept 7 bases outside the gene matches. Germline CDR1 KGHSH, CDR2 LQKENI. CDR3: CASSPGQGSYIQYF. For the CDR3, the DNA is TGTGCCAGCTCGCCGGGACAGGGGTCATACATTCAGTACTTC.

V usage is TRBV5-4 and J usage is TRBJ2-7; 9 bases agree with TRBD2. After removal of 5 bases from V and 5 bases from J, the junction contained 11 bases not matched to a gene. The CDR3 runs to 15 residues. Germline V gene sequence: CDR1 SGHNT, CDR2 YYREEE (reference sequence). The DNA of the CDR3 is TGTGCCAGCAGTCCTATAGCGGGAGTGCATGACGAGCAGTACTTC. Its protein product is CASSPIAGVHDEQYF.

The genes are TRBV28 and TRBJ2-5, with 7 bases matching TRBD2. V shed 2 bases and J 6 bases; nucleotides not matched to a gene: 12. Germline assignment: CDR1 MDHEN and CDR2 SYDVKM. The CDR3 consists of 16 residues. Written as DNA, the CDR3 is TGTGCCAGCAGTTTAAGCTGGCGGGAGCGGAGAAAGACCCAGTACTTC. This encodes CASSLSWRERRKTQYF.

This clone has just one count. V and J are TRBV4-1 and TRBJ2-2, with D tentatively TRBD1 (6 bases). CDR1 and CDR2 (germline): MGHRA, YSYEKL. The CDR3 extends over 13 amino acids. V gave up 6 bases and J gave up 5 bases, with 10 bases separating them. The CDR3 loop is CASRQGRTGELFF. CDR3 bases: TGCGCCAGCAGGCAGGGGCGGACCGGGGAGCTGTTTTTT.

This clone was detected once. J is TRBJ2-7 and V is TRBV30; TRBD2 might be the D (6 bases). Trimming removed 2 bases at V and 3 bases at J, with 8 bases between. Germline loops: CDR1 GTSNPN, CDR2 SVGIG (reference sequence). This CDR3 has 12 residues. The CDR3: CAWSTGDYEQYF. DNA of the CDR3: TGTGCCTGGAGTACGGGAGACTACGAGCAGTACTTC.

This CDR3 reads CASSPSSGTGYNEQFF. The CDR3 DNA is TGTGCCAGCTCACCGTCTAGCGGAACTGGCTACAATGAGCAGTTCTTC. The chain joins TRBV18 to TRBJ2-1; 7 bases map to TRBD2. This CDR3 spans 16 amino acids. Germline assignment: CDR1 KGHSH and CDR2 LQKENI. With V trimmed by 3 bases and J by 3 bases, 8 bases remained unmatched.

The V gene is TRBV7-2, the J gene TRBJ1-2; a weak D match, TRBD1 (6 bases). Deletions cut 5 bases from V and 3 bases from J, with 19 bases between. This CDR3 region has 16 residues. The germline gives CDR1 SGHTA, CDR2 FQGNSA. As DNA, the CDR3 is TGTGCCAGCAGCCCCGACGGGGGCAGTGGCTACTATGGCTACACCTTC. It codes for CASSPDGGSGYYGYTF.

This chain joins TRBV5-1 and TRBJ1-1; D gene uncertain. The CDR3 covers 14 residues. Between the trimmed V and J ends, which lost 0 bases and 1 base, there was a span of 7 bases. CDR1 SGHRS and CDR2 YFSETQ come from the germline V gene. The CDR3 reads CASSLAQTNTEAFF. CDR3 nucleotides: TGCGCCAGCAGCTTGGCACAGACGAACACTGAAGCTTTCTTT.

This chain joins TRBV18 and TRBJ1-2, with 9 bases fitting TRBD1. The CDR3 contains 13 residues. In germline, CDR1 is KGHSH, CDR2 LQKENI. V was pared by 3 bases and J by 6 bases, with 2 bases of the junction left unmatched. DNA for the CDR3: TGTGCCAGCTCACCCGGGACAGGGAATGGCTACACCTTC. It is translated as CASSPGTGNGYTF.

V and J are TRBV5-1 and TRBJ2-5; TRBD1 agrees at 8 bases. The CDR3 runs to 15 residues. Germline V gene lookup returns CDR1 SGHRS and CDR2 YFSETQ. V shed 0 bases, J shed 2 bases, and the junction held 3 bases outside the gene matches. DNA of the CDR3: TGCGCCAGCAGCTTGGGAACAGGGGGACAAGAGACCCAGTACTTC. Protein product: CASSLGTGGQETQYF.

The chain has TRBV7-2 and TRBJ1-1; no definite D call. The CDR3 contains 12 residues. The V and J ends lost 3 bases and 6 bases respectively, with 8 bases between them. Germline V CDR1 and CDR2: SGHTA, FQGNSA. In DNA, the CDR3 is TGTGCCAGCAGCTTTACCTGGGCTGAAGCTTTCTTT. It codes for CASSFTWAEAFF.

The chain is built from TRBV29-1 and TRBJ2-7, with D perhaps being TRBD1 or TRBD2 (5 bases each). This CDR3 contains 13 residues. CDR1 SQVTM and CDR2 ANQGSEA come from the germline V gene. Trimming removed 5 bases at V and 3 bases at J, with 14 bases between. CDR3 DNA sequence: TGCAGCGTTAGCGAGAGGGACCACTACGAGCAGTACTTC. It encodes CSVSERDHYEQYF.

V gene TRBV29-1 combines with J gene TRBJ1-1; tentative D call: TRBD1 (5 bases). The V end lost 2 bases, the J end lost 7 bases, and 11 bases lay between the germline ends. Germline V gene lookup returns CDR1 SQVTM and CDR2 ANQGSEA. This CDR3 is 12 amino acids long. The CDR3 sequence is CSVEFGGDEAFF. CDR3 sequence (DNA): TGCAGCGTTGAATTCGGGGGGGATGAAGCTTTCTTT. The complete variable domain, with remaining parts taken from reference TRBV29-1 and TRBJ1-1, reads SAVISQKPSRDICQRGTSLTIQCQVDSQVTMMFWYRQQPGQSLTLIATANQGSEATYESGFVIDKFPISRPNLTFSTLTVSNMSPEDSSIYLCSVEFGGDEAFFGQGTRLTVV.

This chain connects TRBV11-2 to TRBJ1-2; D is uncertain. CDR3 size: 11 residues. With 5 bases removed from V and 7 bases from J, the gap between germline ends came to 8 bases. Germline CDR1 is SGHAT and CDR2 is FQNNGV. This CDR3 reads CASSLRSGYTF. The CDR3 bases are TGTGCCAGCAGCCTAAGGAGTGGCTACACCTTC.

The chain combines TRBV4-1 with TRBJ2-7; 10 nucleotides align to TRBD1. Germline V CDR1 and CDR2: MGHRA, YSYEKL. The CDR3 is 18 amino acids. Trimming cost V 0 bases and J 4 bases; bases outside gene matches: 12. The CDR3 here is CASSQDWDRGGRTYEQYF. The CDR3 DNA is TGCGCCAGCAGCCAAGATTGGGACAGGGGAGGTCGGACGTACGAGCAGTACTTC.

The V gene is TRBV19, the J gene TRBJ2-7; the D gene is possibly TRBD2 (6 bases). The CDR3 extends over 16 amino acids. Between the trimmed V and J ends, which lost 6 bases and 2 bases, there was a span of 20 bases. Germline V lookup: CDR1 LNHDA, CDR2 SQIVND (reference sequence). CDR3 protein: CASSPLWGTETYEQYF. The CDR3 bases are TGTGCCAGTAGCCCTCTTTGGGGGACTGAGACCTACGAGCAGTACTTC.

The rearrangement links TRBV5-1 to TRBJ2-3, with D unclear. The V gene lost 1 base and the J gene lost 0 bases, with 12 bases spanning the gap. Germline V lookup: CDR1 SGHRS, CDR2 YFSETQ. This CDR3 has 16 residues. CDR3 nucleotides: TGCGCCAGCAGCTTGTGGGCAACCTCTAGCACAGATACGCAGTATTTT. Residues: CASSLWATSSTDTQYF.

This clone showed up just once. The V call is TRBV30, the J call TRBJ2-1, with TRBD2 identical over 9 bases. The germline gives CDR1 GTSNPN, CDR2 SVGIG (reference sequence). The CDR3 is 14 residues long. J gave up 0 bases and V 5 bases, and 2 bases lay outside the gene matches. The CDR3 protein is CAWDSGSSYNEQFF. The CDR3 DNA reads TGTGCCTGGGATAGCGGGAGCTCCTACAATGAGCAGTTCTTC.

V is TRBV18 and J is TRBJ2-1, with D tentatively TRBD1 (5 bases). V lost 3 bases and J 2 bases, leaving 5 bases between the germline ends. Germline V gene data show CDR1 as KGHSH and CDR2 as LQKENI. This CDR3 spans 13 amino acids. CDR3 nucleotide sequence: TGTGCCAGCTCACCGGACACCTACAATGAGCAGTTCTTC. Translation: CASSPDTYNEQFF.

This chain uses TRBV30 with TRBJ2-2; D is undetermined. Germline lookup yields CDR1 GTSNPN and CDR2 SVGIG (reference sequence). The CDR3 is 14 amino acids. Trimming stripped 0 bases from V and 2 bases from J, with 7 bases between. Here the CDR3 reads CAWSVDTNTGELFF. As DNA, the CDR3 is TGTGCCTGGAGTGTAGACACTAACACCGGGGAGCTGTTTTTT.

This clone was observed a single time. This chain connects TRBV7-2 to TRBJ1-2; tentatively, D is TRBD1 (6 bases). The CDR3 is made up of 14 amino acids. Trimming removed 3 bases at V and 5 bases at J, with 13 bases between. Germline CDR1 reads SGHTA; CDR2 reads FQGNSA. In nucleotides, the CDR3 is TGTGCCAGCAGCTTCAGGGGATTAGGGTATGGCTACACCTTC. Translating it yields CASSFRGLGYGYTF.

V and J are TRBV28 and TRBJ1-1; unclear D gene. Looked up from germline, CDR1 is MDHEN and CDR2 is SYDVKM. The CDR3 contains 12 residues. The ends were cut back, 2 bases at V and 7 bases at J, with 8 bases in the middle. Here the CDR3 reads CASSLRRVEAFF. The CDR3 nucleotides are TGTGCCAGCAGTTTACGGCGGGTTGAAGCTTTCTTT.

This clone was seen a few times. Other DNA sequences in this sample translate to the same CDR3. The J gene is TRBJ2-5, the V gene TRBV25-1; 12 bases line up with TRBD2. The CDR3 is 15 amino acids. V trimming: 3 bases; J trimming: 2 bases; junction bases outside the gene matches: 1. Germline V lookup: CDR1 MGHDK, CDR2 SYGVNS. CDR3 loop: CASSEGTSGQETQYF. The CDR3, as DNA: TGTGCCAGCAGTGAGGGGACTAGCGGGCAAGAGACCCAGTACTTC. The full variable domain, in which reference TRBV25-1 and TRBJ2-5 provide the parts outside the CDR3, is EADIYQTPRYLVIGTGKKITLECSQTMGHDKMYWYQQDPGMELHLIHYSYGVNSTEKGDLSSESTVSRIRTEHFPLTLESARPSHTSQYLCASSEGTSGQETQYFGPGTRLLVL.

The rearrangement links TRBV27 to TRBJ2-7; 8 positions agree with TRBD1. Trimming removed 6 bases from V and 5 bases from J; junction bases left unmatched: 21. CDR3 length: 18 amino acids. Germline CDR1 reads MNHEY; CDR2 reads SMNVEV (reference sequence). The CDR3 region is CASSFTPRGQGGAHEQYF. The CDR3 bases are TGTGCCAGCAGCTTCACACCCAGAGGACAGGGTGGGGCCCACGAGCAGTACTTC.

The V call is TRBV5-1, the J call TRBJ2-3; D gene unclear. Trimming removed 2 bases from V and 2 bases from J, with 3 bases in between. Germline CDR1 reads SGHRS; CDR2 reads YFSETQ. CDR3 length: 12 residues. The CDR3 DNA is TGCGCCAGCAGCTTAACCACAGATACGCAGTATTTT. It translates to CASSLTTDTQYF.

The gene calls are TRBV6-1 and TRBJ2-2, with a tentative D call TRBD2 (6 bases). This CDR3 has 15 residues. V lost 6 bases and J lost 3, with 14 bases in between. Germline V CDR1 and CDR2: MNHNS, SASEGT. DNA for the CDR3: TGTGCCAGCAGACCCGGAGGGCCGGACACCGGGGAGCTGTTTTTT. It translates to CASRPGGPDTGELFF.

The chain employs TRBV7-9 and TRBJ2-2; 7 nucleotides align to TRBD1. The germline V gene encodes CDR1 SEHNR and CDR2 FQNEAQ (reference sequence). Unmatched junction bases numbered 4, after V lost 5 bases and J lost 4 bases. CDR3 length: 14 amino acids. The CDR3 loop reads CASSQQGSTGELFF. DNA for the CDR3: TGTGCCAGCAGCCAACAGGGGAGCACCGGGGAGCTGTTTTTT.

The chain is built from TRBV18 and TRBJ2-7; D is perhaps TRBD2 (5 bases). V gave up 6 bases and J gave up 2 bases, with 14 bases separating them. The CDR3 consists of 14 residues. Germline V CDR1 and CDR2: KGHSH, LQKENI. The DNA of the CDR3 is TGTGCCAGCTCTCCTCGGACGGGGACCTACGAGCAGTACTTC. Protein product: CASSPRTGTYEQYF.